This entry concerns a single TCR beta chain. What it binds is unknown. These data come from a study of T-cell memory formation after mild COVID-19. Study-level results: Whether second-wave clones peaking at day 37 were SARS-CoV-2 specific went unconfirmed. Contracting clones from day 15 to 85 had balanced CD4/CD8; later expanders favoured CD4+. Cross-reactive memory appears to have joined, as suggested by some responding clones showing up in pre-infection memory.

This CDR3 is 13 amino acids long. V shed 6 bases and J shed 4 bases, with 12 bases lying between them. Germline V gene lookup returns CDR1 SQVTM and CDR2 ANQGSEA. TCRdb processed the 5' RACE reads anew with MiXCR; each CDR3 protein has one entry. The sample contains about 130,000 distinct CDR3 sequences, over 15% of which appear only once. The rearrangement joins TRBV29-1 to TRBJ1-4; perhaps TRBD1 as D (5 bases). The source is a man aged 18 to 29 who had mild COVID-19 (a few samples of this study predate the infection). Cell type and time point are not known. Sequenced material: PBMCs or a T cell subset sorted from them (not recorded which). CDR3 coding DNA: TGCAGCGTATTGACAGAACTTAATGAAAAACTGTTTTTT. It translates to CSVLTELNEKLFF.